The entry that follows covers one T cell receptor (beta chain) sequence. Its antigen is currently not known. No quality values exist for individual bases; no much larger clone is one base distant. The immunoSEQ Assay, a bias-controlled multiplex PCR, was used to amplify TCRbeta CDR3 regions from genomic DNA. Per the original workflow: The number of nucleated cells in each sample was estimated by amplification of reference gene primers within the assay. To quantify the absolute abundance of each unique TCRbeta CDR3 rearrangement, sequence reads were collapsed and filtered. Productive Simpson clonality was computed per sample as the square root of Simpson's diversity index over productive rearrangements. TCRdb holds this immuneACCESS table with in-frame rearrangements only. Some clones are missing; in checked studies, unresolved V genes explain under half, and the rest has no known cause. V and J calls and clone size are as listed in that table; D and trimming were resolved from the DNA. Within this sample are 85,000 to 95,000 clones, with around 87% of them counted one time only. The biggest ten clones account for 4.5% to 6% of the sample.

From the cysteine up to the phenylalanine, the CDR3 has a length of 13 residues. The sequence is cut down to CDR3 DNA, 39 bases in frame from base 1. CDR1 is given as KGHDR and CDR2 as SFDVKD, both from the germline V gene. V is pared back by 12 bases and J by 4 bases, with 15 bases lying between the germline termini. Whole blood was collected in K2EDTA tubes by collaborating institutions according to the institutions' own protocols. For TCRbeta analysis, collaborators shipped samples in one of three forms: frozen whole blood, isolated PBMCs, or DNA extracted from either of those sample types. This specimen comes from a study of blood T cell repertoires in COVID-19 (dated by TCRdb to the early 2020s). Turning to the overall study: Samples covering the acute and convalescent phases of COVID-19 were provided by collaborators in the United States, Italy and Spain. The repertoires were made available in a free public database intended to serve as a resource for research on the immune response to SARS-CoV-2. Where available, HLA class I and class II types were taken from metadata supplied by the sample provider and were not determined by assay-based typing. The samples were drawn from the first 160 participants of the ongoing ImmuneRACE study and from under 1,500 subjects provided by 6 global collaborators. The sample metadata nearly always contained a de-identified subject ID, COVID-19 status, age in years and sex. Subjects who had been exposed to COVID-19, were actively infected with it, or had recovered from it provided the deeply sampled blood TCRbeta repertoires that made up the dataset. The prospective study material was composed of cDNA or gDNA derived from T cells, B-cell-depleted T cells, or PBMCs. Study-wide conclusions, independent of this receptor: Clinical and demographic metadata were provided uncurated, with the amount varying by source and participant.

The V gene is TRBV24-1 and the J gene is TRBJ2-1; tentative D gene TRBD2, with 5 bases matching. This receptor was taken from a woman of 80 years or more with acute or convalescent COVID-19. The sequenced sample was peripheral blood. The DNA sequence follows: TGTGCCGTTCAAAGGGCGGGTTACAATGAGCAGTTCTTC. The resulting protein is CAVQRAGYNEQFF.